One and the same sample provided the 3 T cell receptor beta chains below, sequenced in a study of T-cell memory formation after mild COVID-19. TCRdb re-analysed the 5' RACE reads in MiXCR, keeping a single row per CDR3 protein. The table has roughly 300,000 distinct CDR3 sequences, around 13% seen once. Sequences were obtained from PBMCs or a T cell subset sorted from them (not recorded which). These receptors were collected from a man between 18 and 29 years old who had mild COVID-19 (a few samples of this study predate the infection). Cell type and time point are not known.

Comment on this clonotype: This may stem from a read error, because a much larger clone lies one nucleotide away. CDR3 nucleotides: TGTGCCAGCAGCCCCACAGGGACTGAGCAGTTCTTC. This gives the protein CASSPTGTEQFF. The V gene is TRBV7-3, the J gene TRBJ2-1, with a possible D match to TRBD1 (6 bases). The ends were cut back, 5 bases at V and 9 bases at J, with 11 bases in the middle. This CDR3 is 12 amino acids long. Germline CDR1 and CDR2: SGHTA and FQGTGA.

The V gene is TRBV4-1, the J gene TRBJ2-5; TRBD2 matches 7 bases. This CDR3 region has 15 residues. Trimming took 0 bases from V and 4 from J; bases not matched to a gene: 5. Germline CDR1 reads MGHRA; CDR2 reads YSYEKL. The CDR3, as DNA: TGCGCCAGCAGCCAAGACCCCGGGAGGTCAGAGACCCAGTACTTC. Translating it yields CASSQDPGRSETQYF.

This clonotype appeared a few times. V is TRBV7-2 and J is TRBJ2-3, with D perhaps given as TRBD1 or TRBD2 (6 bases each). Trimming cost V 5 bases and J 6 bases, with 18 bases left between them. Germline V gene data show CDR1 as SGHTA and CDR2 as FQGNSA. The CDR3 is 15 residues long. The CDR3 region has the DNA TGTGCCAGCAGCACGACGGGGGCGAGGGGGGATACGCAGTATTTT. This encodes CASSTTGARGDTQYF.